Listed here are 4 T cell receptor beta chains from one sample, sequenced in a study of blood T cells in healthy people across ages. For the second PCR, which ran for about 6 to 11 cycles, a sample-barcoded 5' primer and a J-beta primer mix were used. TCRdb reprocessed the 5' RACE reads via MiXCR and lists one record per CDR3 protein. The table records approximately 1.5 million distinct CDR3 sequences, around 36% of them present only once. Specimen: blood. The receptors originated from a young woman in good health.

About this clonotype itself: With a much larger clone just one base away, this may be a read error. CDR3 sequence: CVSSPRFSYEQYF. The CDR3 DNA follows: TGTGTCAGCAGTCCCAGGTTCTCCTACGAGCAGTACTTC. The chain combines TRBV12-3 or TRBV12-4 with TRBJ2-7; D remains ambiguous. The CDR3 loop spans 13 amino acids.

The chain joins TRBV5-1 to TRBJ1-2; 11 positions match TRBD1. Trimming cost V 0 bases and J 6 bases; bases outside gene matches: 4. CDR1 and CDR2 from the germline V gene are SGHRS and YFSETQ. This CDR3 spans 15 amino acids. This chain's CDR3 is CASSLEEDRGHGYTF. The CDR3 DNA reads TGCGCCAGCAGCTTGGAAGAGGACAGGGGGCATGGCTACACCTTC.

This clonotype was counted only a few times. This chain links TRBV20-1 with TRBJ2-1, with TRBD2 matching 13 bases. Germline trimming cut 8 bases from V and 4 bases from J; bases unmatched to any gene: 11. The CDR3 has 16 residues. Per the germline V gene, CDR1 is DFQATT and CDR2 is SNEGSKA (reference sequence). The DNA for the CDR3 is TGCAGTACCACCCAAGGACTAGCGGGGGCATACAATGAGCAGTTCTTC. Translated: CSTTQGLAGAYNEQFF.

Written as DNA, the CDR3 is TGTGCCAGCAGGGCGGATAACTATGGCTACACCTTC. The encoded protein is CASRADNYGYTF. The chain has TRBV2 and TRBJ1-2; D is ambiguous. CDR1 SNHLY and CDR2 FYNNEI come from the germline V gene. The CDR3 spans 12 residues. With 6 bases removed from V and 1 base from J, the gap between germline ends came to 6 bases. The full variable domain, rest sourced from reference TRBV2 and TRBJ1-2, is EPEVTQTPSHQVTQMGQEVILRCVPISNHLYFYWYRQILGQKVEFLVSFYNNEISEKSEIFDDQFSVERPDGSNFTLKIRSTKLEDSAMYFCASRADNYGYTFGSGTRLTVV.